Below are 11 T cell receptor beta chains sequenced from a single sample in a study of post-analysis software for immune sequencing data. Study-level findings and limits: Five TRBV segments, including TRBV5-6, TRBV5-1 and TRBV20-1, were more frequent in patients than controls.

Every TCR beta cDNA library bore unique molecular identifiers. Using its own MiXCR run on the PCR reads, TCRdb lists one record per CDR3 protein. The repertoire holds a few hundred thousand distinct CDR3 sequences, about a third seen once, with 10% to 15% in the top ten. These TCRs are of unknown antigen specificity. The sequenced sample consisted of blood. The receptors shown here come from a girl aged 5-17 years with multiple sclerosis.

This chain links TRBV20-1 with TRBJ2-3; TRBD2 agrees at 8 bases. Trimming removed 6 bases from V and 2 bases from J; junction bases left unmatched: 7. The CDR3 totals 14 residues. Germline V gives CDR1 DFQATT, CDR2 SNEGSKA (reference sequence). The CDR3 DNA reads TGCAGTGCACGCGGGGGGCCCGACACAGATACGCAGTATTTT. It is translated as CSARGGPDTDTQYF.

J is TRBJ2-4 and V is TRBV6-6; 16 nucleotides agree with TRBD2. The CDR3 length is 17 residues. Per the germline V gene, CDR1 is MNHNY and CDR2 is SVGAGI (reference sequence). With 4 bases clipped from V and 6 bases from J, the junction kept 6 bases outside the gene matches. The CDR3 spells CASSLGLAGGPRNIQYF. CDR3 sequence (DNA): TGTGCCAGCAGTTTGGGACTAGCGGGGGGGCCAAGAAACATTCAGTACTTC.

The genes are TRBV9 and TRBJ2-3; perhaps TRBD1 as D (6 bases). This CDR3 is 18 amino acids long. From germline, CDR1 is SGDLS and CDR2 YYNGEE. Trimming took off 0 bases at V and 0 bases at J, with 17 bases between the two ends. For the CDR3, the DNA is TGTGCCAGCAGCGTAGCCTTAAGGACAGAAACCAGCACAGATACGCAGTATTTT. Translating gives CASSVALRTETSTDTQYF. The variable domain in full, with the rest retrieved from reference TRBV9 and TRBJ2-3, is DSGVTQTPKHLITATGQRVTLRCSPRSGDLSVYWYQQSLDQGLQFLIQYYNGEERAKGNILERFSAQQFPDLHSELNLSSLELGDSALYFCASSVALRTETSTDTQYFGPGTRLTVL.

The chain couples TRBV4-1 to TRBJ2-7, with 7 bases matching TRBD2. The J call could be wrong; TRBJ2-5 is a better fit for the DNA end. The CDR3 has 17 amino acids. The germline CDR1 and CDR2 sequences are MGHRA and YSYEKL. The CDR3 DNA reads as TGCGCCAGCAGCCAAGATATGACTAGCTCCCCCCGGGAGACCCAGTACTTC. Translation: CASSQDMTSSPRETQYF.

The chain carries TRBV7-9 and TRBJ1-1; 8 bases are a match to TRBD1. The CDR3 consists of 17 residues. Germline V gene sequence: CDR1 SEHNR, CDR2 FQNEAQ (reference sequence). V was clipped by 2 bases and J by 0 bases; unmatched bases: 8. The CDR3 sequence: CASSLFGQGGMNTEAFF. The DNA of the CDR3 is TGTGCCAGCAGCTTATTTGGACAGGGAGGCATGAACACTGAAGCTTTCTTT.

This clonotype was counted between two and nine times. The gene calls are TRBV3-1 and TRBJ1-1, with a weak D call TRBD1 (5 bases). Germline CDR1 reads LGHDT; CDR2 reads YNNKEL (reference sequence). With 0 bases removed from V and 5 bases from J, the gap between germline ends came to 10 bases. The CDR3 is 14 amino acids. CDR3 sequence (DNA): TGTGCCAGCAGCCAAGAAGGGACGGGGACTGAAGCTTTCTTT. Encoded protein: CASSQEGTGTEAFF.

The chain combines TRBV20-1 with TRBJ2-3; D not certain. V was trimmed by 6 bases and J by 6 bases, leaving 7 bases between them. The CDR3 is 10 residues long. The germline CDR1 and CDR2 sequences are DFQATT and SNEGSKA (reference sequence). The CDR3 sequence: CSAATDTQYF. In nucleotides, the CDR3 is TGCAGTGCCGCCACCGATACGCAGTATTTT.

CDR3 bases: TGTGCCAGCAGCGAACTAGCGGCCGGGGAGCTGTTTTTT. Amino acid sequence: CASSELAAGELFF. V is TRBV7-3 and J is TRBJ2-2; TRBD2 agrees at 8 bases. Germline CDR1 is SGHTA and CDR2 is FQGTGA. Germline trimming cut 5 bases from V and 6 bases from J; bases unmatched to any gene: 2. The CDR3 has 13 residues.

The chain carries TRBV12-3 or TRBV12-4 and TRBJ2-3; 8 bases agree with TRBD1. Trimming cost V 6 bases and J 8 bases; bases outside gene matches: 16. The CDR3 length is 16 residues. CDR3 region: CASRTQGAYPRGTQYF. The CDR3 DNA sequence: TGTGCCAGCAGAACGCAGGGGGCCTACCCCCGAGGTACGCAGTATTTT.

This chain uses TRBV7-9 with TRBJ1-2; the match to TRBD1 covers 8 bases. This CDR3 contains 13 residues. Germline trimming cut 10 bases from V and 2 bases from J; bases unmatched to any gene: 6. Germline lookup yields CDR1 SEHNR and CDR2 FQNEAQ (reference sequence). The CDR3 protein is CATHRGTNYGYTF. Written as DNA, the CDR3 is TGTGCCACCCACAGGGGGACGAACTATGGCTACACCTTC.

This clonotype was observed a few times. The chain recombines TRBV6-5 with TRBJ2-7; TRBD2 is a possible D gene (6 bases). The CDR3 runs to 14 residues. V lost 5 bases to trimming and J lost 2 bases, with 13 bases between them. In germline, CDR1 is MNHEY, CDR2 SVGAGI. CDR3 residues: CASSHGTLTYEQYF. CDR3 in DNA: TGTGCCAGCAGTCACGGGACTCTCACCTACGAGCAGTACTTC.